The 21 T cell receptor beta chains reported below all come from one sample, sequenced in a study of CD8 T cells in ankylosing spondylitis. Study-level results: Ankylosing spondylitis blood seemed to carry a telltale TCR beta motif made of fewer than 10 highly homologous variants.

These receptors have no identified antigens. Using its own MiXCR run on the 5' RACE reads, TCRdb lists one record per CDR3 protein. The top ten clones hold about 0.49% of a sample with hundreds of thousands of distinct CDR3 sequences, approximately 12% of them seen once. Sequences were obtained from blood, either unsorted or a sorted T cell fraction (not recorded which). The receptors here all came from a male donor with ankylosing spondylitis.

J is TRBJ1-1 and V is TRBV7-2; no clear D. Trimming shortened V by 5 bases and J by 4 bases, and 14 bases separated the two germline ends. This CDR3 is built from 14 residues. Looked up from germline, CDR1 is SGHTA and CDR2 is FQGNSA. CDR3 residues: CASSPPYIPTEAFF. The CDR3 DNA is TGTGCCAGCAGCCCCCCATACATACCCACTGAAGCTTTCTTT.

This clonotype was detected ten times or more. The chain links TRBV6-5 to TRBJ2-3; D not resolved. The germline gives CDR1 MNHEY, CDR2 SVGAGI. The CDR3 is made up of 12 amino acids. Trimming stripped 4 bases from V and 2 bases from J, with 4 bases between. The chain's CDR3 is CASSSHTDTQYF. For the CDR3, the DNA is TGTGCCAGCAGTTCCCACACAGATACGCAGTATTTT.

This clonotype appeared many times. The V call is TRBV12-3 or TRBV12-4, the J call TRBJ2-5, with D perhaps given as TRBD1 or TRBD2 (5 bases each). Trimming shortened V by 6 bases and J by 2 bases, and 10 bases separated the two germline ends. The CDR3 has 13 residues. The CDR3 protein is CASRWGPQETQYF. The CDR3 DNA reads TGTGCCAGCAGATGGGGACCTCAAGAGACCCAGTACTTC.

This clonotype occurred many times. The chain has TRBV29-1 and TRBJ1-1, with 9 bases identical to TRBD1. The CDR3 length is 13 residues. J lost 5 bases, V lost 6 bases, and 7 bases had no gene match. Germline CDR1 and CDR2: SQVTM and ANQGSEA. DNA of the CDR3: TGCAGCGTGTCCGACAGGGGGTTAACTGAAGCTTTCTTT. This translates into CSVSDRGLTEAFF.

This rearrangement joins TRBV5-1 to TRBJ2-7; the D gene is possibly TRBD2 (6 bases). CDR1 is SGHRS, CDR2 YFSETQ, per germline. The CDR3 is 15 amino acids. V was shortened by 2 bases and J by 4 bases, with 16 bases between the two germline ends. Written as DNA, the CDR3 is TGCGCCAGCAGCTTTGGTCGGGAGATTGGGTACGAGCAGTACTTC. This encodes CASSFGREIGYEQYF.

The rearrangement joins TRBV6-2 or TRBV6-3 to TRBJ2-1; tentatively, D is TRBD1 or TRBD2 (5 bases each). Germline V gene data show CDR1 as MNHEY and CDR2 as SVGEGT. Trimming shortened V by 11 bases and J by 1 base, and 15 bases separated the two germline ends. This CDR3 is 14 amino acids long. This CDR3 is CAVSRGVSYNEQFF. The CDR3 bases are TGTGCCGTCAGCCGGGGCGTATCCTACAATGAGCAGTTCTTC.

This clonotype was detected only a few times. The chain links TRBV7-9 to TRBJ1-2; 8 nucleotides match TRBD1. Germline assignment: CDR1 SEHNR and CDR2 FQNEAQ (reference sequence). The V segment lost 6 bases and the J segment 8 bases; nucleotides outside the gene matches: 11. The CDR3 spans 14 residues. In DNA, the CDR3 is TGTGCCAGCAGTCTGCTATCAGGGACAGGAGGCTACACCTTC. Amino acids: CASSLLSGTGGYTF. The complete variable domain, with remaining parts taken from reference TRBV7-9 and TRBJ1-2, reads DTGVSQNPRHKITKRGQNVTFRCDPISEHNRLYWYRQTLGQGPEFLTYFQNEAQLEKSRLLSDRFSAERPKGSFSTLEIQRTEQGDSAMYLCASSLLSGTGGYTFGSGTRLTVV.

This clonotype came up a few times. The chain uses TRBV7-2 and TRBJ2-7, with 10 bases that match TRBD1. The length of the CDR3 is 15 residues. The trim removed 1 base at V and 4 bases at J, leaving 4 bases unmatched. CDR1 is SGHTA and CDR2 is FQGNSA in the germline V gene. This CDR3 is CASSLVGGQGYEQYF. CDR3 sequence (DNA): TGTGCCAGCAGCTTAGTAGGGGGACAGGGGTACGAGCAGTACTTC.

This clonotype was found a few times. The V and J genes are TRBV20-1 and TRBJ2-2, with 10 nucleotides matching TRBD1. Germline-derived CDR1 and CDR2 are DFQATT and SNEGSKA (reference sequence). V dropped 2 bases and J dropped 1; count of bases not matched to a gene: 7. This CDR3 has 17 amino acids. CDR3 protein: CSARPWDRGLNTGELFF. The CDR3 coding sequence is TGCAGTGCTAGACCCTGGGACAGGGGATTGAACACCGGGGAGCTGTTTTTT.

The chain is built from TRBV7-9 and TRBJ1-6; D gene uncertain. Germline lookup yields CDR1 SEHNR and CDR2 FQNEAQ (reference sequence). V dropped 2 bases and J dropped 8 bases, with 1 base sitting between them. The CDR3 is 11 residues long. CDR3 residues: CASSLYSPLHF. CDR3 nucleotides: TGTGCCAGCAGCTTATATTCACCCCTCCACTTT.

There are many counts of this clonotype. The CDR3 DNA is TGTGCCAGCAGTGACCGCCGGGACAGGGTATGGGAGACCCAGTACTTC. Protein product: CASSDRRDRVWETQYF. The chain has TRBV6-4 and TRBJ2-5, with 9 bases fitting TRBD1. Germline V CDR1 and CDR2: MRHNA, SNTAGT. The length of the CDR3 is 16 residues. V lost 2 bases and J lost 5; bases outside the gene matches: 9.

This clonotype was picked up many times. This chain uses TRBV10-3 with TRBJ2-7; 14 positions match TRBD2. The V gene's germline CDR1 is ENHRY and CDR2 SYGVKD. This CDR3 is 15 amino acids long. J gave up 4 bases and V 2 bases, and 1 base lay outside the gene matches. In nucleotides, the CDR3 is TGTGCCATCAGTGAGGGACTAGCGGGGGGATACGAGCAGTACTTC. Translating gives CAISEGLAGGYEQYF.

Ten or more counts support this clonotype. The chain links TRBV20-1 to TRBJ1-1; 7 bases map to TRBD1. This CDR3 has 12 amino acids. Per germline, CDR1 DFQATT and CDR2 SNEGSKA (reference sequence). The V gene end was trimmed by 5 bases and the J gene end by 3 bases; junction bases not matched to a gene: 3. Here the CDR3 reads CSASTGDTEAFF. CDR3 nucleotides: TGCAGTGCTTCCACAGGGGACACTGAAGCTTTCTTT.

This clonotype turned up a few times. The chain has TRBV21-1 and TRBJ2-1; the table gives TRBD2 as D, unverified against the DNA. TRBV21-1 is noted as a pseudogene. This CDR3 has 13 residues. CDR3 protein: CASRTRTRTKQFF. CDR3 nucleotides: TGTGCCAGCAGAACCCGGACTAGAACCAAGCAGTTCTTC.

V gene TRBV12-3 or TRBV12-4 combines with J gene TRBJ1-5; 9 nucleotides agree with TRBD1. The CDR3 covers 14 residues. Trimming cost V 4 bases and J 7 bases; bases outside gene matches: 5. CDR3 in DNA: TGTGCCAGCAGTTGGACAGGGGCAGGGCAGCCCCAGCATTTT. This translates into CASSWTGAGQPQHF.

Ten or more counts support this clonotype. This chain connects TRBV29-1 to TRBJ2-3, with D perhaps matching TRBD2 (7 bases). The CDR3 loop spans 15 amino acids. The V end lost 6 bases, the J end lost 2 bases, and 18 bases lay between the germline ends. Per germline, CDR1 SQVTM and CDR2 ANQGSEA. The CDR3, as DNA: TGCAGCGTCCTAGGGGGGGCGGGACCCACAGATACGCAGTATTTT. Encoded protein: CSVLGGAGPTDTQYF.

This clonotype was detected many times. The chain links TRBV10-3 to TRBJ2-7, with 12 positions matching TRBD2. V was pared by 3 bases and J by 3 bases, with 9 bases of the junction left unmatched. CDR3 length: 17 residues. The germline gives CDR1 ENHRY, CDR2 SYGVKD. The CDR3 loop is CAISEGLAGGRGYEQYF. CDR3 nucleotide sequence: TGTGCCATCAGTGAAGGTCTAGCGGGAGGGAGAGGCTACGAGCAGTACTTC.

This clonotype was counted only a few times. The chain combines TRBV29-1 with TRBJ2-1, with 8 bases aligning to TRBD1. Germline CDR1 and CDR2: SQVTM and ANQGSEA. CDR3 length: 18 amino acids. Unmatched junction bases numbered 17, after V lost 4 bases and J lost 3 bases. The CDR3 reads CSVVRAYRTGLNYNEQFF. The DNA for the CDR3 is TGCAGCGTTGTTCGGGCGTATCGGACAGGGCTTAACTACAATGAGCAGTTCTTC.

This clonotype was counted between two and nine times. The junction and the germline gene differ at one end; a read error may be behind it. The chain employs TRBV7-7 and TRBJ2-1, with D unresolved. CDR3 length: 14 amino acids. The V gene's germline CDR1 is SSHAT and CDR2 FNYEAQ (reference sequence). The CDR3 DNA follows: TGTGCTAGCAGCTTGGCTAGTCCTGATAATGAGCAGTTCTTC. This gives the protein CASSLASPDNEQFF.

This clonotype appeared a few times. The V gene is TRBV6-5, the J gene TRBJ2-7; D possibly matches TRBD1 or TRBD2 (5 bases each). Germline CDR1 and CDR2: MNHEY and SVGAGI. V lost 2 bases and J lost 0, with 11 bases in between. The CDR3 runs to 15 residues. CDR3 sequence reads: CASSYGGTFSYEQYF. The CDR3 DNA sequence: TGTGCCAGCAGTTACGGGGGAACCTTCTCCTACGAGCAGTACTTC.

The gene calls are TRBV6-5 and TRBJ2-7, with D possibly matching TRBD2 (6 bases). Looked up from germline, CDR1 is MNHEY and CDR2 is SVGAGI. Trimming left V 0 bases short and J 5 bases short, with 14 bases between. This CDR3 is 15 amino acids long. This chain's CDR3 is CASSYSSGRYHEQYF. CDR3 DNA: TGTGCCAGCAGTTACTCCTCTGGGAGGTACCACGAGCAGTACTTC.